Following are 32 T cell receptor beta chains from one sample sequenced in a study of cytomegalovirus exposure and HLA in healthy donors. Primers for the PCR totalled 60 Vbeta and 13 Jbeta. The assay was immunoSEQ multiplex PCR, and TCRdb's table has in-frame clones only and misses some. The sample carries 130,000 to 150,000 clones, 65% to 80% recorded once. The sequenced sample was PBMCs. These receptors came from a woman aged 40-49 years in good health and CMV-seronegative.

This chain connects TRBV6-1 to TRBJ1-1; 10 bases align to TRBD1. Germline CDR1 is MNHNS and CDR2 is SASEGT. After removal of 3 bases from V and 0 bases from J, the junction contained 4 bases not matched to a gene. The CDR3 is 16 amino acids. The chain's CDR3 is CASSERDRGLNTEAFF. The CDR3 nucleotides read TGTGCCAGCAGTGAGAGGGACAGGGGCCTGAACACTGAAGCTTTCTTT.

The V call is TRBV6-5, the J call TRBJ2-1, with 7 bases aligning to TRBD2. This CDR3 region has 14 residues. The V and J ends lost 0 bases and 9 bases, in that order; junction bases with no gene match: 5. Per germline, CDR1 MNHEY and CDR2 SVGAGI. CDR3 residues: CASSYSSREGEQFF. The CDR3 DNA sequence: TGTGCCAGCAGTTACTCGTCCAGGGAGGGTGAGCAGTTCTTC.

In DNA form, the CDR3 reads TGCGCCAGCAGCTTGGTCGCGACAGGGTTTCACTATGGCTACACCTTC. As protein: CASSLVATGFHYGYTF. The rearrangement joins TRBV5-1 to TRBJ1-2; TRBD1 agrees at 7 bases. The germline CDR1 and CDR2 sequences are SGHRS and YFSETQ. The CDR3 runs to 16 residues. The V gene end was trimmed by 0 bases and the J gene end by 3 bases; junction bases not matched to a gene: 8.

This chain connects TRBV18 to TRBJ2-7, with 9 bases fitting TRBD1. V lost 6 bases, J lost 5 bases, and 5 bases stayed unmatched. Germline CDR1 and CDR2: KGHSH and LQKENI. This CDR3 comprises 13 residues. CDR3 amino acids: CASSGQGWDEQYF. CDR3 nucleotide sequence: TGTGCCAGCTCCGGACAGGGGTGGGACGAGCAGTACTTC.

The V call is TRBV2, the J call TRBJ2-1, with 7 positions matching TRBD2. V was pared by 3 bases and J by 9 bases, with 8 bases of the junction left unmatched. This CDR3 has 14 amino acids. Germline CDR1 and CDR2: SNHLY and FYNNEI. The CDR3 nucleotides read TGTGCCAGCAGTGAGCGGGGAGGGGAGGGTGAGCAGTTCTTC. Protein sequence: CASSERGGEGEQFF. Full variable domain (remainder filled in from reference TRBV2 and TRBJ2-1): EPEVTQTPSHQVTQMGQEVILRCVPISNHLYFYWYRQILGQKVEFLVSFYNNEISEKSEIFDDQFSVERPDGSNFTLKIRSTKLEDSAMYFCASSERGGEGEQFFGPGTRLTVL.

The chain is built from TRBV7-8 and TRBJ2-5; TRBD2 matches at 9 bases. Losses at the gene ends were 5 bases for V and 5 bases for J; bases not matched to a gene: 12. The germline CDR1 and CDR2 sequences are SGHVS and FQNEAQ. The CDR3 length is 16 residues. This CDR3 is CASSQDLAGVWETQYF. DNA of the CDR3: TGTGCCAGCAGCCAAGATTTAGCGGGGGTGTGGGAGACCCAGTACTTC.

CDR3 bases: TGTGCCAGCAGTCACAGGGGCTCCTACGAGCAGTACTTC. Amino acid sequence: CASSHRGSYEQYF. This rearrangement joins TRBV28 to TRBJ2-5; TRBD1 aligns across 7 bases. The J call may be mistaken, given a closer DNA end match to TRBJ2-7. Germline loops: CDR1 MDHEN, CDR2 SYDVKM. This CDR3 region has 13 residues.

The chain carries TRBV30 and TRBJ1-4; no clear D gene. The V gene lost 4 bases and the J gene lost 0 bases, with 9 bases spanning the gap. The CDR3 contains 14 residues. CDR1 is GTSNPN, CDR2 SVGIG, per germline (reference sequence). The CDR3 region is CAWTVSATNEKLFF. CDR3 sequence (DNA): TGTGCCTGGACCGTCTCTGCAACTAATGAAAAACTGTTTTTT.

The chain combines TRBV4-2 with TRBJ1-1; a weak D match, TRBD1 (6 bases). V gave up 4 bases and J gave up 1 base, with 19 bases separating them. Germline V gene sequence: CDR1 LGHNA, CDR2 YNFKEQ. This CDR3 is 17 amino acids long. This CDR3 reads CASSLGAGATGNTEAFF. In DNA, the CDR3 is TGTGCCAGCAGCCTGGGCGCAGGGGCCACCGGGAACACTGAAGCTTTCTTT.

The chain recombines TRBV6-6 with TRBJ1-4, with D perhaps matching TRBD1 (5 bases). This CDR3 spans 15 amino acids. Deletions cut 7 bases from V and 13 bases from J, with 25 bases between. From germline, CDR1 is MNHNY and CDR2 SVGAGI (reference sequence). In DNA form, the CDR3 reads TGTGCCAGCACCAATAGCGGGGCCCCCGCGGGTGGACTGTTTTTT. It translates to CASTNSGAPAGGLFF.

V and J are TRBV5-8 and TRBJ1-2; TRBD1 agrees at 7 bases. V was pared by 4 bases and J by 3 bases, with 6 bases of the junction left unmatched. Germline values: CDR1 SGHTS, CDR2 YDEGEE. CDR3 length: 14 amino acids. The DNA for the CDR3 is TGTGCCAGCAGCCCCCAGGGGGAGTACTATGGCTACACCTTC. Its protein product is CASSPQGEYYGYTF.

This clone was counted once. J is TRBJ2-5 and V is TRBV18; the D gene is possibly TRBD2 (5 bases). CDR1 is KGHSH and CDR2 is LQKENI in the germline V gene. V lost 3 bases to trimming and J lost 2 bases, with 19 bases between them. This CDR3 has 17 residues. In DNA, the CDR3 is TGTGCCAGCTCACCCGTTTCCGGGCGGGTGGGGCAAGAGACCCAGTACTTC. It specifies CASSPVSGRVGQETQYF.

The V call is TRBV6-5, the J call TRBJ1-2; D unclear. Germline V gene data show CDR1 as MNHEY and CDR2 as SVGAGI. V lost 6 bases to trimming and J lost 7 bases, with 9 bases between them. CDR3 length: 11 amino acids. In nucleotides, the CDR3 is TGTGCCAGCAGGGGTGAGGTTGGCTACACCTTC. Residues: CASRGEVGYTF.

V usage is TRBV5-1 and J usage is TRBJ1-2; D gene uncertain. The CDR3 sequence is 13 residues long. V was clipped by 3 bases and J by 2 bases, with 8 bases between them. Germline lookup yields CDR1 SGHRS and CDR2 YFSETQ. The CDR3 DNA sequence: TGCGCCAGCAGCTACCGTACAAACTATGGCTACACCTTC. Translating it yields CASSYRTNYGYTF.

V gene TRBV14 combines with J gene TRBJ2-1; TRBD2 might be the D (6 bases). Germline CDR1 and CDR2: SGHDN and FVKESK. The CDR3 length is 18 residues. V shed 6 bases and J shed 1 base, with 22 bases lying between them. CDR3 bases: TGTGCCAGCAGGATGGGGGGTCTCCAGGAAGCGTCCTACAATGAGCAGTTCTTC. This encodes CASRMGGLQEASYNEQFF.

The gene calls are TRBV5-5 and TRBJ1-6; 8 nucleotides align to TRBD1. Germline values: CDR1 SGHKS, CDR2 YYEKEE (reference sequence). J lost 5 bases, V lost 3 bases, and 7 bases had no gene match. The CDR3 spans 16 residues. This CDR3 is CASSWTGSWNNSPLHF. The DNA for the CDR3 is TGTGCCAGCAGCTGGACAGGGTCCTGGAATAATTCACCCCTCCACTTT.

This chain connects TRBV19 to TRBJ1-2, with 7 bases lining up with TRBD1. Germline loops: CDR1 LNHDA, CDR2 SQIVND (reference sequence). The J segment lost 5 bases and the V segment lost 7 bases, leaving 7 bases of the junction unmatched. The CDR3 contains 13 residues. The CDR3 region is CASTTRDRYGYTF. The CDR3 DNA is TGTGCCAGTACCACCCGGGACAGATATGGCTACACCTTC.

This clone was found once. The junction does not match germline at one end; this may be a read error. The chain uses TRBV11-2 and TRBJ2-7; 10 bases align to TRBD1. This CDR3 contains 19 residues. Germline V lookup: CDR1 SGHAT, CDR2 FQNNGV. DNA for the CDR3: TGTGCCAGCCAGTTAGCGGGACAGGGGCCTTTATCGGGGTATGTCCCAATGAACTTC. Amino acid sequence: CASQLAGQGPLSGYVPMNF.

J is TRBJ1-5 and V is TRBV27, with D uncertain. V was clipped by 2 bases and J by 6 bases, with 23 bases between them. The CDR3 spans 18 residues. Germline V gene sequence: CDR1 MNHEY, CDR2 SMNVEV (reference sequence). This chain's CDR3 is CASSLRGLGGRSGQPQHF. The CDR3 DNA reads as TGTGCCAGCAGTTTAAGAGGTCTCGGCGGGCGGTCGGGTCAGCCCCAGCATTTT.

The CDR3 loop reads CASRRGTSYPGELFF. CDR3 sequence (DNA): TGTGCCAGCAGACGCGGGACTAGCTATCCCGGGGAGCTGTTTTTT. This sequence joins TRBV5-8 and TRBJ2-2; 9 bases are shared with TRBD2. Germline V gene data show CDR1 as SGHTS and CDR2 as YDEGEE. V lost 5 bases, J lost 6 bases, and 8 bases stayed unmatched. The CDR3 consists of 15 residues.

The V and J genes are TRBV2 and TRBJ2-7; TRBD2 matches 8 bases. Per germline, CDR1 SNHLY and CDR2 FYNNEI. CDR3 length equals 15 residues. The junction had 7 bases not matched to a gene; V was cut back by 4 bases and J by 2 bases. CDR3 DNA sequence: TGTGCCAGCAGTGGGGCGGGGGGCATGCCCTACGAGCAGTACTTC. As protein: CASSGAGGMPYEQYF.

The chain employs TRBV5-1 and TRBJ2-1; 9 bases fit TRBD2. V lost 2 bases, J lost 4 bases, and 7 bases stayed unmatched. This CDR3 has 16 residues. Germline V gene sequence: CDR1 SGHRS, CDR2 YFSETQ. The CDR3 loop is CASSFLAGAEYNEQFF. The CDR3 region has the DNA TGCGCCAGCAGCTTTTTAGCGGGAGCAGAATACAATGAGCAGTTCTTC.

This sequence joins TRBV11-2 and TRBJ2-7; 8 nucleotides line up with TRBD1. The CDR3 length is 14 residues. Losses at the gene ends were 3 bases for V and 5 bases for J; bases not matched to a gene: 6. CDR1 and CDR2 from the germline V gene are SGHAT and FQNNGV. CDR3 region: CASSLLDRVHEQYF. The CDR3 DNA reads TGTGCCAGCAGCTTGCTGGACAGGGTCCACGAGCAGTACTTC. The full variable domain, rest sourced from reference TRBV11-2 and TRBJ2-7, is EAGVAQSPRYKIIEKRQSVAFWCNPISGHATLYWYQQILGQGPKLLIQFQNNGVVDDSQLPKDRFSAERLKGVDSTLKIQPAKLEDSAVYLCASSLLDRVHEQYFGPGTRLTVT.

This chain joins TRBV13 and TRBJ1-2; 8 bases align to TRBD1. J gave up 1 base and V 5 bases, and 3 bases lay outside the gene matches. The germline CDR1 and CDR2 sequences are PRHDT and FYEKMQ (reference sequence). This CDR3 spans 14 amino acids. CDR3 residues: CASSPTGDNYGYTF. The CDR3 bases are TGTGCCAGCAGCCCGACAGGGGATAACTATGGCTACACCTTC.

Of note for this clone: At one end, the junction sequence differs from germline, possibly due to a read error. The gene calls are TRBV7-9 and TRBJ2-3; D not resolved. CDR1 is SEHNR, CDR2 FQNEAQ, per germline (reference sequence). This CDR3 comprises 12 residues. The CDR3 is CSSSLGQVKQYF. The CDR3 DNA reads as TGTTCCAGCAGCTTAGGGCAGGTTAAGCAGTATTTT.

The rearrangement uses TRBV27 and TRBJ1-6, with 7 bases that match TRBD1. Per the germline V gene, CDR1 is MNHEY and CDR2 is SMNVEV (reference sequence). The CDR3 is 14 amino acids. Trimming cost V 7 bases and J 5 bases; bases outside gene matches: 5. The DNA of the CDR3 is TGTGCCAGCAAACCCGGGACAGATAATTCACCCCTCCACTTT. Protein: CASKPGTDNSPLHF.

This chain links TRBV4-1 with TRBJ2-1; TRBD1 matches 9 bases. The CDR3 consists of 19 residues. The V and J ends lost 3 bases and 6 bases, in that order; junction bases with no gene match: 18. The germline V gene has CDR1 MGHRA and CDR2 YSYEKL. Here the CDR3 reads CASSQLTGGYGFRGNEQFF. CDR3 DNA: TGCGCCAGCAGCCAGTTGACAGGGGGTTACGGGTTCCGGGGCAATGAGCAGTTCTTC.

This sequence joins TRBV6-1 and TRBJ2-1; possible D gene TRBD2, 6 bases. Germline CDR1 reads MNHNS; CDR2 reads SASEGT. Trimming took off 2 bases at V and 10 bases at J, with 9 bases between the two ends. The CDR3 is 12 residues long. The CDR3 here is CASSERGYEQFF. DNA for the CDR3: TGTGCCAGCAGTGAACGGGGGTACGAGCAGTTCTTC.

This clone is a singleton in its sample. The final CDR3 position lacks the conserved phenylalanine or tryptophan, pointing to a likely read error. The chain joins TRBV7-8 to TRBJ1-2, with D perhaps matching TRBD1 (5 bases). V lost 2 bases, J lost 8 bases, and 12 bases lay in between. This CDR3 comprises 13 residues. Germline-derived CDR1 and CDR2 are SGHVS and FQNEAQ. This CDR3 reads CASSLLGEVGYTS. DNA of the CDR3: TGTGCCAGCAGCTTATTAGGGGAAGTAGGCTACACCTCC.

The V call is TRBV7-7, the J call TRBJ2-1, with no clear D. Trimming cost V 1 base and J 5 bases, with 6 bases left between them. The CDR3 consists of 13 residues. CDR1 and CDR2 from the germline V gene are SSHAT and FNYEAQ (reference sequence). CDR3 in amino acids: CASSLGQDNEQFF. The CDR3 coding sequence is TGTGCCAGCAGCTTAGGGCAAGACAATGAGCAGTTCTTC.

The chain combines TRBV4-1 with TRBJ1-1; possibly TRBD1 for D (6 bases). This CDR3 region has 13 residues. Per germline, CDR1 MGHRA and CDR2 YSYEKL. The V end lost 6 bases, the J end lost 1 base, and 9 bases lay between the germline ends. The CDR3 protein is CASRVDRNTEAFF. In DNA form, the CDR3 reads TGCGCCAGCAGAGTGGACAGGAACACTGAAGCTTTCTTT.

The J gene is TRBJ2-7, the V gene TRBV19, with 9 bases identical to TRBD1. Trimming cost V 6 bases and J 5 bases; bases outside gene matches: 11. This CDR3 has 15 residues. Germline V gives CDR1 LNHDA, CDR2 SQIVND (reference sequence). This chain's CDR3 is CASRPTGTGHHEQYF. The CDR3 DNA reads as TGTGCCAGTAGGCCCACCGGGACAGGGCACCACGAGCAGTACTTC.